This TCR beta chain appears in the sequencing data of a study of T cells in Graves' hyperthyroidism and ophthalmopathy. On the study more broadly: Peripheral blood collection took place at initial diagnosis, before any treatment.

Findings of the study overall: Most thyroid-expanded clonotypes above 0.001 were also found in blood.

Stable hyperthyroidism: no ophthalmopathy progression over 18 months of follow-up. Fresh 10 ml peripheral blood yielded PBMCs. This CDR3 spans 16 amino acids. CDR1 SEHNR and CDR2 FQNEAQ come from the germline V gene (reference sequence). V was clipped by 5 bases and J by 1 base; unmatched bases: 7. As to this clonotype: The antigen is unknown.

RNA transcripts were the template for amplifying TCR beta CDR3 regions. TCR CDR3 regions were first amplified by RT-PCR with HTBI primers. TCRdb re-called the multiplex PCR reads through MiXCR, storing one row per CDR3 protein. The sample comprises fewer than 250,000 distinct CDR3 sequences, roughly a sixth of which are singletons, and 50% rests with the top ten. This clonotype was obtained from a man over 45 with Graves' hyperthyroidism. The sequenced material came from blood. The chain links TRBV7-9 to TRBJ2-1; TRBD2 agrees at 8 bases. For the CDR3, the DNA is TGTGCCAGCAGCCCCACTAGCGGAAGTTCCTACAATGAGCAGTTCTTC. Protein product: CASSPTSGSSYNEQFF.